The subject of this entry is one T cell receptor beta chain. Its target is not known. PCR used 60 Vbeta primers and 13 Jbeta primers. Sequenced by immunoSEQ multiplex PCR; TCRdb stores in-frame clones only, minus some. The data contain fewer than 200,000 clones, roughly 84% of them seen just once; the ten biggest clones take up approximately 1.5%. The sample is drawn from a study of cytomegalovirus exposure and HLA in healthy donors. About the research overall: In an early release, HLA-typed donors contributed tens of millions of unique TCR sequences. General study findings and limits: Among TCR beta chains, those listed as cytomegalovirus-associated numbered about 160.

Germline V gene data show CDR1 as SSHAT and CDR2 as FNYEAQ (reference sequence). The CDR3 spans 13 residues. Trimming removed 5 bases from V and 4 bases from J, with 12 bases in between. The J gene is TRBJ2-7, the V gene TRBV7-7, with D perhaps matching TRBD1 (6 bases). Material for sequencing was PBMCs. The clonotype was recovered from a male donor in good health and CMV-seronegative. CDR3 sequence reads: CASSPQGRYEQYF. The CDR3 DNA is TGTGCCAGCAGCCCACAGGGAAGATACGAGCAGTACTTC.